The clone carrying this T cell receptor beta chain was observed a handful of times. Its antigen remains unknown. The data originate from a study of CD8 T cells in ankylosing spondylitis. Points from the study as a whole: Under 10 highly homologous variants formed a TCR beta motif that appeared characteristic of ankylosing spondylitis blood. From matched ankylosing spondylitis synovial fluid, disease-linked clones were reportedly recovered at significantly enriched levels.

One entry per CDR3 protein results from TCRdb running MiXCR on the 5' RACE reads. Altogether a few hundred thousand distinct CDR3 sequences are present, about 6.7% being singletons, with the ten largest covering over 12%. The sample taken for sequencing was blood, either unsorted or a sorted T cell fraction (not recorded which). The source of this sequence is a male donor with ankylosing spondylitis.

CDR3 amino acids: CSASSPKGGTQYF. In nucleotides, the CDR3 is TGCAGTGCTAGTTCCCCTAAAGGTGGGACCCAGTACTTC. The chain combines TRBV20-1 with TRBJ2-5; D is undetermined. In germline, CDR1 is DFQATT, CDR2 SNEGSKA (reference sequence). This CDR3 is built from 13 residues. V lost 3 bases and J lost 7, with 15 bases in between.